The 27 T cell receptor beta chains below were found in one sample sequenced in a study of CXCR3-negative and CXCR3-positive naive CD8 T cells. UMI-labeled 5' RACE TRB cDNA libraries were prepared from the cells. Following a re-call of the 5' RACE reads, TCRdb has one entry per CDR3 protein and lacks DNA. Its clone listing holds 3,000 to 3,500 distinct CDR3 sequences. Source material: naive CXCR3- CD8+ T cells from blood. Documented subset: CD45RO-CCR7+CD27+CD95- naive CD8+ T cells lacking CXCR3 (TNR3-). The receptors here all came from a human donor in good health. Some clones in this sample may be carry-over from other donors' samples.

The chain links TRBV21-1 to TRBJ2-5; TCRdb's assignment of TRBD1 cannot be checked, as there is no DNA. TRBV21-1 is shown as a pseudogene. The CDR3 runs 20 residues. The CDR3: CASSHYSPLGGGAYQETQYF.

V is TRBV18 and J is TRBJ2-1; TCRdb indicates TRBD2, and absent DNA this call remains unverified. Germline values: CDR1 KGHSH, CDR2 LQKENI. The CDR3 contains 23 residues. The CDR3 is CASSPIRLSRQLAGELSYNEQFF.

This clonotype counts as medium-sized by frequency. The rearrangement uses TRBV29-1 and TRBJ2-3; the TCRdb D gene call, TRBD1, has no DNA to confirm it. CDR1 is SQVTM and CDR2 is ANQGSEA in the germline V gene. The CDR3 has 13 amino acids. The CDR3 region is CSGRGGDMNTQYF.

The chain joins TRBV27 to TRBJ2-7. This CDR3 contains 14 residues. The V gene's germline CDR1 is MNHEY and CDR2 SMNVEV (reference sequence). CDR3: CASSLEQKFYEQYF.

This clonotype is labeled medium-sized based on frequency. The chain uses TRBV4-3 and TRBJ2-5; TCRdb designates TRBD2, a call that cannot be tested without DNA. Germline CDR1 reads LGHNA; CDR2 reads YSLEER. The CDR3 is 17 amino acids. CDR3 amino acids: CASSQDWSSGGQETQYF.

According to its frequency, this clonotype is medium-sized. The J gene is TRBJ1-2, the V gene TRBV20-1; the TCRdb D gene call, TRBD1, has no DNA to confirm it. This CDR3 is built from 16 residues. Per germline, CDR1 DFQATT and CDR2 SNEGSKA (reference sequence). CDR3 in amino acids: CSARVSVDRGTYGYTF.

The chain carries TRBV4-1 and TRBJ2-5; no DNA is available, so the TRBD1 call from TCRdb remains unchecked. CDR1 MGHRA and CDR2 YSYEKL come from the germline V gene. The CDR3 consists of 15 residues. The CDR3 sequence is CASSQGRGGQETQYF.

This clonotype is identified as medium-sized from frequency. The V gene is TRBV5-6, the J gene TRBJ2-1; the TRBD2 assignment by TCRdb is unverifiable without DNA. The length of the CDR3 is 16 residues. Germline assignment: CDR1 SGHDT and CDR2 YYEEEE. The CDR3 protein is CASSWPTSVSGGEQFF.

This chain joins TRBV4-3 and TRBJ2-4; TCRdb names TRBD1, which stays unverified in the absence of DNA. Germline lookup yields CDR1 LGHNA and CDR2 YSLEER. This CDR3 spans 15 amino acids. The CDR3 here is CASSQDRGSLNIQYF.

Considering frequency, this clonotype is medium-sized (0.01 to 0.1%). This chain uses TRBV25-1 with TRBJ2-1. The CDR3 totals 11 residues. Germline V gene sequence: CDR1 MGHDK, CDR2 SYGVNS. CDR3 protein: CASSGTNEQFF.

By frequency, this clonotype registers medium-sized. The CDR3 here is CASSPSGTGTYEQYF. This chain uses TRBV4-3 with TRBJ2-7; there is no DNA to check the TCRdb D call of TRBD1. CDR1 LGHNA and CDR2 YSLEER come from the germline V gene. The CDR3 is 15 amino acids.

This clonotype is deemed medium-sized (0.01 to 0.1%) by its frequency. The gene calls are TRBV7-9 and TRBJ2-7; TCRdb picks TRBD1, but there is no DNA to check that call. Germline CDR1 reads SEHNR; CDR2 reads FQNEAQ (reference sequence). The CDR3 has 16 amino acids. The CDR3 spells CASSSPPSGSTYEQYF.

The chain joins TRBV7-8 to TRBJ1-5. Germline V gives CDR1 SGHVS, CDR2 FQNEAQ. The CDR3 extends over 12 amino acids. The CDR3 sequence is CGTGFSNQPQHF.

Its frequency marks this clonotype as medium-sized. This chain links TRBV10-3 with TRBJ2-1. Germline V gives CDR1 ENHRY, CDR2 SYGVKD. This CDR3 is 13 amino acids long. The CDR3 here is CAISESIGVEQFF.

Its frequency marks this clonotype as medium-sized. The chain joins TRBV4-1 to TRBJ2-2. The CDR3 totals 17 residues. Germline CDR1 is MGHRA and CDR2 is YSYEKL. The CDR3 here is CASSQDSKRTNTGELFF.

By frequency, this clonotype is medium-sized. V is TRBV7-8 and J is TRBJ1-1; as DNA is missing, the TRBD1 call by TCRdb cannot be tested. The CDR3 is 14 residues long. Germline CDR1 reads SGHVS; CDR2 reads FQNEAQ. This CDR3 reads CASSLTGVETEAFF. The full variable domain, completed using reference TRBV7-8 and TRBJ1-1, is GAGVSQSPRYKVAKRGQDVALRCDPISGHVSLFWYQQALGQGPEFLTYFQNEAQLDKSGLPSDRFFAERPEGSVSTLKIQRTQQEDSAVYLCASSLTGVETEAFFGQGTRLTVV.

The chain combines TRBV14 with TRBJ2-5; TCRdb names TRBD1, which stays unverified in the absence of DNA. Germline loops: CDR1 SGHDN, CDR2 FVKESK. This CDR3 comprises 18 residues. CDR3 sequence: CASSQDGRQRTYQETQYF.

This clonotype is labeled medium-sized based on frequency. This chain uses TRBV12-3 or TRBV12-4 with TRBJ2-3; TCRdb's D call, TRBD2, is unchecked because there is no DNA. CDR3 length: 17 residues. CDR3 in amino acids: CASSFSLAGGGTDTQYF.

V gene TRBV7-2 combines with J gene TRBJ2-7. Germline assignment: CDR1 SGHTA and CDR2 FQGNSA. The CDR3 extends over 16 amino acids. CDR3 loop: CASSLAGASVTYEQYF.

This clonotype shows up as medium-sized by frequency. CDR3 residues: CSVEAPGTQIYEQYF. The chain links TRBV29-1 to TRBJ2-7; with no DNA, the TCRdb D assignment of TRBD1 cannot be verified. CDR1 SQVTM and CDR2 ANQGSEA come from the germline V gene. CDR3 length: 15 residues.

The V and J genes are TRBV4-1 and TRBJ1-1; lacking DNA, the TRBD1 call made by TCRdb goes unchecked. CDR3 length equals 15 residues. The V gene's germline CDR1 is MGHRA and CDR2 YSYEKL. CDR3 loop: CASSQGTGLGTEAFF.

The V call is TRBV5-6, the J call TRBJ2-7. Germline assignment: CDR1 SGHDT and CDR2 YYEEEE. This CDR3 is built from 14 residues. CDR3 protein: CASSFLADAYEQYF.

The chain carries TRBV6-2 or TRBV6-3 and TRBJ2-3; with no DNA, the TCRdb D assignment of TRBD2 cannot be verified. CDR3 size: 17 residues. Germline CDR1 and CDR2: MNHEY and SVGEGT. This CDR3 is CASSYSLVQGGTDTQYF.

The chain employs TRBV29-1 and TRBJ2-7; the TCRdb call, TRBD1, lacks DNA for checking. Germline V lookup: CDR1 SQVTM, CDR2 ANQGSEA. The CDR3 contains 14 residues. The CDR3 sequence is CSVAGQGNPYEQYF.

This clonotype shows up as medium-sized by frequency. The CDR3 reads CASSQLAGGNTEAFF. The chain joins TRBV4-3 to TRBJ1-1. The CDR3 loop spans 15 amino acids. The germline V gene encodes CDR1 LGHNA and CDR2 YSLEER.

The chain links TRBV5-6 to TRBJ2-1. Germline V gives CDR1 SGHDT, CDR2 YYEEEE. The CDR3 is 13 amino acids. Here the CDR3 reads CASSSIPHNEQFF.

Its frequency marks this clonotype as medium-sized (0.01 to 0.1%). This chain connects TRBV7-2 to TRBJ2-2. Germline assignment: CDR1 SGHTA and CDR2 FQGNSA. The CDR3 loop spans 14 amino acids. This chain's CDR3 is CASSLLSPTGELFF. Complete variable domain (other parts from reference TRBV7-2 and TRBJ2-2): GAGVSQSPSNKVTEKGKDVELRCDPISGHTALYWYRQSLGQGLEFLIYFQGNSAPDKSGLPSDRFSAERTGGSVSTLTIQRTQQEDSAVYLCASSLLSPTGELFFGEGSRLTVL.